Below, 27 T cell receptor beta chains from the same sample are listed, as sequenced in a study of cytomegalovirus exposure and HLA in healthy donors. The PCR employed 60 Vbeta primers together with 13 Jbeta primers. The repertoire was sequenced with immunoSEQ multiplex PCR; TCRdb's copy has only in-frame clones and lacks some. Of 140,000 to 150,000 clones listed, 65% to 85% were seen once; the top ten hold 6.5% to 8.5%. The sample was PBMCs. The source is a woman between 40 and 55 years old in good health and CMV-seropositive.

Remarks on this clone: A read error may produce the germline difference seen at one junction end. The genes are TRBV2 and TRBJ1-2; 7 bases agree with TRBD1. CDR3 size: 15 residues. Per germline, CDR1 SNHLY and CDR2 FYNNEI. The CDR3 loop reads CASSEAPGTAFGSAF. In DNA, the CDR3 is TGTGCCAGCAGTGAAGCCCCCGGGACAGCGTTCGGGAGCGCCTTC. Full variable domain (remainder filled in from reference TRBV2 and TRBJ1-2): EPEVTQTPSHQVTQMGQEVILRCVPISNHLYFYWYRQILGQKVEFLVSFYNNEISEKSEIFDDQFSVERPDGSNFTLKIRSTKLEDSAMYFCASSEAPGTAFGSAFGSGTRLTVV.

This chain uses TRBV28 with TRBJ1-2; D is ambiguous. The CDR3 runs 13 residues. Germline-derived CDR1 and CDR2 are MDHEN and SYDVKM. Between the trimmed V and J ends, which lost 6 bases and 3 bases, there was a span of 11 bases. The CDR3 DNA is TGTGCCAGCAGGCCTGAGGGCGACTATGGCTACACCTTC. This gives the protein CASRPEGDYGYTF.

The rearrangement joins TRBV7-9 to TRBJ2-5; no clear D. The J call is doubtful: the DNA matches TRBJ2-7 better. From germline, CDR1 is SEHNR and CDR2 FQNEAQ (reference sequence). The CDR3 loop spans 14 amino acids. The CDR3 here is CASSLGQLGYEQYF. The DNA of the CDR3 is TGTGCCAGCAGCTTAGGGCAGTTGGGCTACGAGCAGTACTTC.

The chain has TRBV5-1 and TRBJ1-2, with TRBD1 identical over 8 bases. The junction had 2 bases not matched to a gene; V was cut back by 2 bases and J by 8 bases. The CDR3 totals 12 residues. Per germline, CDR1 SGHRS and CDR2 YFSETQ. DNA for the CDR3: TGCGCCAGCAGCTTACAGGGGGAGGGCTACACCTTC. The encoded protein is CASSLQGEGYTF.

The chain has TRBV2 and TRBJ2-2, with a possible D match to TRBD2 (5 bases). Trimming cost V 4 bases and J 0 bases, with 18 bases left between them. CDR3 length: 18 residues. Germline V CDR1 and CDR2: SNHLY, FYNNEI. The CDR3 sequence is CASSGWTSHHANTGELFF. The CDR3 coding sequence is TGTGCCAGCAGTGGGTGGACTTCCCACCACGCGAACACCGGGGAGCTGTTTTTT.

CDR3 DNA sequence: TGCGCCAGCAGTCAAGGGACAGGGTATGGCGAGCAGTACTTC. Its translation: CASSQGTGYGEQYF. The rearrangement links TRBV5-1 to TRBJ2-7, with TRBD1 identical over 9 bases. J lost 6 bases, V lost 5 bases, and 9 bases had no gene match. Germline V lookup: CDR1 SGHRS, CDR2 YFSETQ. The CDR3 length is 14 residues.

The genes are TRBV5-1 and TRBJ2-1; 7 positions agree with TRBD2. This CDR3 has 14 amino acids. Germline CDR1 is SGHRS and CDR2 is YFSETQ. V lost 0 bases and J lost 10; bases outside the gene matches: 7. The CDR3, as DNA: TGCGCCAGCAGCTTGGACCCAGCGGGGAGAGAGCAGTTCTTC. Amino acids: CASSLDPAGREQFF.

The chain joins TRBV5-1 to TRBJ1-2; possible D gene TRBD1, 5 bases. The CDR3 loop spans 12 amino acids. V was cut by 7 bases and J by 0 bases, with 7 bases left in between. The germline gives CDR1 SGHRS, CDR2 YFSETQ. Here the CDR3 DNA reads TGCGCCAGCGGGGCTTCTAACTATGGCTACACCTTC. Protein sequence: CASGASNYGYTF.

The chain employs TRBV6-5 and TRBJ1-3; no clear D. The germline CDR1 and CDR2 sequences are MNHEY and SVGAGI. V lost 4 bases and J lost 2, with 6 bases in between. The CDR3 covers 13 residues. CDR3 DNA: TGTGCCAGCAGTTGGGCAGCTGGAAACACCATATATTTT. Translation: CASSWAAGNTIYF.

The gene calls are TRBV29-1 and TRBJ1-2, with 7 bases that match TRBD1. V dropped 6 bases and J dropped 2; count of bases not matched to a gene: 3. CDR1 is SQVTM, CDR2 ANQGSEA, per germline. CDR3 length equals 12 residues. For the CDR3, the DNA is TGCAGCGTCGAGACAGGGAACTATGGCTACACCTTC. Its protein product is CSVETGNYGYTF.

V usage is TRBV11-1 and J usage is TRBJ2-3, with 8 bases that match TRBD2. V lost 5 bases and J lost 3; bases outside the gene matches: 7. CDR1 and CDR2 from the germline V gene are SGHAT and FQDESV (reference sequence). The CDR3 is 15 amino acids. The CDR3 sequence is CASSPGGASTDTQYF. DNA of the CDR3: TGTGCCAGCAGCCCCGGGGGGGCCTCGACAGATACGCAGTATTTT.

The rearrangement uses TRBV10-1 and TRBJ1-6; D is unclear. The length of the CDR3 is 12 residues. V lost 5 bases, J lost 14 bases, and 13 bases lay in between. Germline assignment: CDR1 WNHNN and CDR2 SYGVQD (reference sequence). CDR3 sequence: CASSPDSSALHF. The CDR3 region has the DNA TGCGCCAGCAGTCCCGATTCGTCGGCCCTCCACTTT.

This sequence joins TRBV10-3 and TRBJ2-2; a weak D match, TRBD1 (6 bases). Germline CDR1 reads ENHRY; CDR2 reads SYGVKD. The CDR3 is 15 residues long. Trimming removed 8 bases at V and 2 bases at J, with 15 bases between. This CDR3 reads CAIPQVGANTGELFF. The CDR3 region has the DNA TGTGCCATCCCCCAGGTGGGGGCTAACACCGGGGAGCTGTTTTTT.

This chain connects TRBV2 to TRBJ1-2; D is undetermined. The V end was cut by 1 base, the J end by 7 bases, with 10 bases between. In germline, CDR1 is SNHLY, CDR2 FYNNEI. There are 13 residues in the CDR3. The CDR3: CASSEGQYLGYTF. As DNA, the CDR3 is TGTGCCAGCAGTGAAGGGCAGTATCTTGGCTACACCTTC.

CDR3: CASRPGEGQPQHF. CDR3 in DNA: TGTGCCAGCAGACCCGGGGAGGGCCAGCCCCAGCATTTT. The V call is TRBV2, the J call TRBJ1-5; D ambiguous. V shed 6 bases and J shed 7 bases, with 13 bases lying between them. Germline CDR1 reads SNHLY; CDR2 reads FYNNEI. CDR3 size: 13 residues.

The chain is built from TRBV28 and TRBJ1-1, with D hard to call. The CDR3 consists of 16 residues. Trimming removed 3 bases at V and 2 bases at J, with 16 bases between. Looked up from germline, CDR1 is MDHEN and CDR2 is SYDVKM. The CDR3 loop is CASSFGSARSNTEAFF. The CDR3 region has the DNA TGTGCCAGCAGTTTCGGGTCCGCCCGATCCAACACTGAAGCTTTCTTT.

The chain has TRBV5-6 and TRBJ1-4; 9 bases line up with TRBD1. V lost 2 bases, J lost 7 bases, and 3 bases stayed unmatched. The germline V gene has CDR1 SGHDT and CDR2 YYEEEE. The CDR3 runs to 14 residues. In DNA, the CDR3 is TGTGCCAGCAGCTTACAGGGGGCCGGTGAAAAACTGTTTTTT. Translation: CASSLQGAGEKLFF.

The CDR3 coding sequence is TGTGCCAGCAGCTCCCCAACTAGCGGGGGTGGGGATACGCAGTATTTT. It translates to CASSSPTSGGGDTQYF. The chain recombines TRBV7-3 with TRBJ2-3; TRBD2 matches 11 bases. The germline gives CDR1 SGHTA, CDR2 FQGTGA. V shed 4 bases and J 6 bases; nucleotides not matched to a gene: 9. The CDR3 is 16 residues long.

The chain carries TRBV7-2 and TRBJ1-1, with D uncertain. The germline gives CDR1 SGHTA, CDR2 FQGNSA. V lost 3 bases and J lost 1, with 9 bases in between. The CDR3 is 14 amino acids. CDR3 sequence (DNA): TGTGCCAGCAGCTTTGCCGGGAAGAACACTGAAGCTTTCTTT. Translated, it gives CASSFAGKNTEAFF.

The chain carries TRBV28 and TRBJ1-1; 12 positions match TRBD1. The CDR3 is made up of 15 amino acids. CDR1 is MDHEN, CDR2 SYDVKM, per germline. V was clipped by 3 bases and J by 6 bases; unmatched bases: 5. This chain's CDR3 is CASSFPGQGAAEAFF. The CDR3 DNA is TGTGCCAGCAGTTTTCCGGGACAGGGGGCAGCTGAAGCTTTCTTT.

The DNA for the CDR3 is TGTGCCAGCAGCCAAAGCGGGGGGAGCCTTAGCATTCAGTACTTC. Its protein is CASSQSGGSLSIQYF. This chain links TRBV14 with TRBJ2-4; 9 bases map to TRBD2. The V and J ends lost 2 bases and 9 bases, in that order; junction bases with no gene match: 8. The CDR3 runs to 15 residues. CDR1 is SGHDN and CDR2 is FVKESK in the germline V gene.

A few counts support this clone. The chain has TRBV2 and TRBJ2-5; TRBD2 matches at 9 bases. Germline V gene sequence: CDR1 SNHLY, CDR2 FYNNEI. V dropped 7 bases and J dropped 2; count of bases not matched to a gene: 8. The CDR3 spans 15 residues. The CDR3 DNA reads as TGTGCCAGCAACCCTAGCGGGGTGCAACAAGAGACCCAGTACTTC. It codes for CASNPSGVQQETQYF.

DNA for the CDR3: TGTGCCAGCAGTGAAGCCCCCAGGGAGGTTCAGCCCCAGCATTTT. It codes for CASSEAPREVQPQHF. The chain carries TRBV2 and TRBJ1-5, with a possible D match to TRBD1 (5 bases). CDR1 and CDR2 (germline): SNHLY, FYNNEI. CDR3 size: 15 residues. With 0 bases removed from V and 6 bases from J, the gap between germline ends came to 12 bases.

The chain recombines TRBV4-1 with TRBJ2-2; D perhaps matches TRBD2 (6 bases). Trimming took off 3 bases at V and 5 bases at J, with 13 bases between the two ends. This CDR3 comprises 15 residues. Looked up from germline, CDR1 is MGHRA and CDR2 is YSYEKL. CDR3 nucleotide sequence: TGCGCCAGCAGCCAGCTGGGACTTCTTACCGGGGAGCTGTTTTTT. It codes for CASSQLGLLTGELFF.

The CDR3 nucleotides are TGTGCCAGCAGTTTAACCGGACAGGGGGTCTACGAGCAGTACTTC. It specifies CASSLTGQGVYEQYF. This sequence joins TRBV27 and TRBJ2-7; 10 bases match TRBD1. After removal of 2 bases from V and 3 bases from J, the junction contained 4 bases not matched to a gene. Per the germline V gene, CDR1 is MNHEY and CDR2 is SMNVEV (reference sequence). The CDR3 extends over 15 amino acids.

This clone has a single count. The chain combines TRBV7-2 with TRBJ2-7; D gene uncertain. The V end was cut by 1 base, the J end by 7 bases, with 14 bases between. The CDR3 length is 14 residues. Per the germline V gene, CDR1 is SGHTA and CDR2 is FQGNSA. CDR3 bases: TGTGCCAGCAGCTTAGGGGCGACGCAGGATGAGCAGTACTTC. Residues: CASSLGATQDEQYF.

This clone was observed a handful of times. The rearrangement joins TRBV2 to TRBJ1-6; 7 positions match TRBD1. V shed 6 bases and J 6 bases; nucleotides not matched to a gene: 2. This CDR3 contains 13 residues. CDR1 and CDR2 (germline): SNHLY, FYNNEI. CDR3 region: CASRGQRNSPLHF. In DNA, the CDR3 is TGTGCCAGCAGGGGACAGCGTAATTCACCCCTCCACTTT.